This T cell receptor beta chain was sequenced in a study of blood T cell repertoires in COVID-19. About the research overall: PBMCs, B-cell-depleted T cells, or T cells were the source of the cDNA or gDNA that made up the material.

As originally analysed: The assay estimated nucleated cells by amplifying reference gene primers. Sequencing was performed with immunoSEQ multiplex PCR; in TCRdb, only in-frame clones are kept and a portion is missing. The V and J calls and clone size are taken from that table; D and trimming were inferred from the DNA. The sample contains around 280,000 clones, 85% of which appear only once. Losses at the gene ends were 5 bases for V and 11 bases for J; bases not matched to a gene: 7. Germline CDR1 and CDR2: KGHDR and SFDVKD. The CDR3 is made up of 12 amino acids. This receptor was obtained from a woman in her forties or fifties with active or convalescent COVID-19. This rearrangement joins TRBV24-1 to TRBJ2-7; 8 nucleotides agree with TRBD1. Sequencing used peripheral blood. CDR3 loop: CATSAGTGHKYF. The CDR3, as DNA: TGTGCCACCAGTGCGGGGACAGGTCATAAGTACTTC.